A single sample is the source of the 4 T cell receptor beta chains below, sequenced in a study of blood T cell repertoires in COVID-19 (dated by TCRdb to the early 2020s). The method was the immunoSEQ multiplex PCR assay. TCRdb retrieved this table from immuneACCESS and kept in-frame rearrangements only. Not all clones are present; in checked studies, unresolved V genes account for under half, and no reason is known for the remainder. The sample contains around 400,000 clones, 89% of them found a single time. 0.95% to 1.5% of the sample rests with the top ten. Sequenced material: peripheral blood. Receptors originate from a man in his forties with acute or convalescent COVID-19.

This chain uses TRBV4-3 with TRBJ2-1; no definite D call. V lost 5 bases and J 8 bases, leaving 16 bases between the germline ends. CDR3 length: 14 residues. Germline CDR1 LGHNA, CDR2 YSLEER. This CDR3 is CASSLEVRSDEQFF. CDR3 nucleotides: TGCGCCAGCAGCTTAGAGGTGAGGAGCGATGAGCAGTTCTTC.

The chain recombines TRBV2 with TRBJ2-3, with TRBD1 matching 10 bases. This CDR3 contains 15 residues. V shed 9 bases, J shed 5 bases, and the junction held 11 bases outside the gene matches. Germline V lookup: CDR1 SNHLY, CDR2 FYNNEI. The CDR3 protein is CASLVRDRGRDTQYF. The CDR3 bases are TGTGCCAGTCTCGTCCGGGACAGGGGACGAGATACGCAGTATTTT.

This clone was recorded a few times. An end of the junction differs from the germline gene, which may be a read error. This chain joins TRBV7-7 and TRBJ1-2, with D perhaps TRBD1 (6 bases). This CDR3 has 16 amino acids. Germline lookup yields CDR1 SSHAT and CDR2 FNYEAQ (reference sequence). The CDR3 is CASSLEGYRVNYGYTF. The CDR3, as DNA: TGTGCTAGCAGCTTAGAAGGATACAGGGTAAACTATGGCTACACCTTC.

The chain is built from TRBV7-2 and TRBJ1-4; D remains ambiguous. With 1 base removed from V and 7 bases from J, the gap between germline ends came to 16 bases. CDR3 length equals 16 residues. The germline V gene has CDR1 SGHTA and CDR2 FQGNSA. The CDR3 region is CASSLEGSRGGEKLFF. In DNA form, the CDR3 reads TGTGCCAGCAGCTTAGAAGGGTCCCGGGGTGGTGAAAAACTGTTTTTT.